This TCR beta chain comes out of a study of vaccination effects on CD4 cells after COVID-19. Study-wide background: Following the second dose by a median of 72 days, the post-vaccine samples were obtained. Study observations and caveats: Only a few convalescent patients and no early post-infection timepoints featured in the study.

Prior to sequencing, the ViraFEST assay stimulated PBMC with viral peptide pools, which expanded the antigen-specific CD4+ T cells. CD4+ T cell isolation took place after approximately 11 days of culture. The vaccine given was either BNT162b2 or mRNA-1273, in two doses. PBMC cultures contained about 2 million cells per well, 9 to 10 IU/ml IL-2 and roughly 10 ug/ml peptides. Half-medium changes using IL-2 medium occurred on days 3 and 7. Using immunoSEQ multiplex PCR, the repertoire was profiled, and TCRdb retains in-frame clones only, with some absent. The table lists 25,000 to 30,000 clones, 65% to 90% of them singletons. As regards this clone: The antigen is unknown.

CDR1 and CDR2 from the germline V gene are MNHEY and SVGAGI. Trimming took 8 bases from V and 0 from J, leaving 10 bases between them. The CDR3 has 14 amino acids. This receptor was obtained from a human donor who received a COVID-19 vaccine. Some clones in this sample may be carry-over from other donors' samples. Material: CD4+ T cells from PBMCs cultured with SARS-CoV-2 spike peptides, obtained after COVID-19 vaccination. The chain has TRBV6-5 and TRBJ2-2, with D hard to call. The CDR3 nucleotides read TGTGCCAGCCGCAGATCCGCGAACACCGGGGAGCTGTTTTTT. It specifies CASRRSANTGELFF.